This TCR beta chain comes out of a study of early T cells in non-severe SARS-CoV-2 infection. The overall study: Sequencing of unsorted whole blood was done on bulk RNA, leaving chains unpaired. Study findings and constraints: Matching against VDJdb likely underestimated virus-specific expansions, favoring anti-spike CD8.

The V end lost 4 bases, the J end lost 0 bases, and 4 bases lay between the germline ends. In germline, CDR1 is MRHNA, CDR2 SNTAGT. This CDR3 spans 14 amino acids. In its sample, this clonotype ranks as medium-sized (0.01 to 0.1%). Its matching antigen is unknown. Attachment of unique molecular identifiers to individual cDNA molecules was performed. TCRdb analysed the 5' RACE reads with MiXCR anew, one entry per CDR3 protein. This table holds tens of thousands of distinct CDR3 sequences, 5.5% to 6.5% found once. The TCR was taken from an adult who was a healthcare worker with PCR-confirmed SARS-CoV-2 infection or an uninfected control (not recorded which). The sample consisted of whole blood. The chain uses TRBV6-4 and TRBJ1-6, with D uncertain. The CDR3 is CASSAGSYNSPLHF. The DNA for the CDR3 is TGTGCCAGCAGTGCCGGCTCCTATAATTCACCCCTCCACTTT.